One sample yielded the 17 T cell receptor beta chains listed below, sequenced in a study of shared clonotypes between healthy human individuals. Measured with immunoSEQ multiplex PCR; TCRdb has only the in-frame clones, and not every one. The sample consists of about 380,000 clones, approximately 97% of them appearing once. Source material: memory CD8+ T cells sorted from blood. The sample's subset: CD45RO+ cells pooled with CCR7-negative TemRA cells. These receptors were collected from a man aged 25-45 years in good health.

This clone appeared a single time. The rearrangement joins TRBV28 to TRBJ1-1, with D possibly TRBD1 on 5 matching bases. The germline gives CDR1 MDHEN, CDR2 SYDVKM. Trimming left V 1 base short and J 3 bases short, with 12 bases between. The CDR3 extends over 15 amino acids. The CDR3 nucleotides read TGTGCCAGCAGTTTATCGGGACTAGGGGACACTGAAGCTTTCTTT. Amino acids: CASSLSGLGDTEAFF.

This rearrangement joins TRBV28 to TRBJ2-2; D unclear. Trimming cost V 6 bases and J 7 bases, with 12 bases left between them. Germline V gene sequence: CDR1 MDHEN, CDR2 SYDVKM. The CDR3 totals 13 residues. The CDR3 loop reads CASSLPWGGELFF. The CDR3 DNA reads TGTGCCAGCAGCCTCCCATGGGGCGGGGAGCTGTTTTTT.

The DNA of the CDR3 is TGTGCCAGCACCTACGCCGGGGGAGGTGGAAACACCATATATTTT. It translates to CASTYAGGGGNTIYF. The chain has TRBV28 and TRBJ1-3; weak D call: TRBD1 (5 bases). The CDR3 contains 15 residues. Trimming stripped 7 bases from V and 3 bases from J, with 16 bases between. Germline CDR1 MDHEN, CDR2 SYDVKM.

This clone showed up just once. The CDR3 reads CASSQDLAGRETQYF. The CDR3 DNA follows: TGCGCCAGCAGCCAAGATTTGGCAGGGCGAGAGACCCAGTACTTC. The rearrangement links TRBV4-1 to TRBJ2-5; D might be TRBD1 (5 bases). CDR1 and CDR2 (germline): MGHRA, YSYEKL. Trimming stripped 0 bases from V and 4 bases from J, with 12 bases between. The CDR3 runs 15 residues.

The CDR3 region is CASSYTVTYEQYF. The CDR3 nucleotides are TGTGCCAGCAGTTACACGGTAACCTACGAGCAGTACTTC. The genes are TRBV28 and TRBJ2-7; no definite D call. In germline, CDR1 is MDHEN, CDR2 SYDVKM. CDR3 length: 13 residues. V gave up 4 bases and J gave up 2 bases, with 9 bases separating them.

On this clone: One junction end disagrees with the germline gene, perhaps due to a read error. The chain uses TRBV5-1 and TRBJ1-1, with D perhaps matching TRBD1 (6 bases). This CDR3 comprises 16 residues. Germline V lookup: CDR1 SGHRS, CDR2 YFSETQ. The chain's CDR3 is CASRLVEGHWNTEAFF. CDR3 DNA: TGCGCCAGCAGATTGGTAGAGGGACACTGGAACACTGAAGCTTTCTTT.

In DNA, the CDR3 is TGTGCCAGCAGTTTTCAGGACAGATCCTACGAGCAGTACTTC. It is translated as CASSFQDRSYEQYF. The chain uses TRBV28 and TRBJ2-7; weak D call: TRBD1 (6 bases). The CDR3 contains 14 residues. The germline gives CDR1 MDHEN, CDR2 SYDVKM. The V end lost 3 bases, the J end lost 1 base, and 10 bases lay between the germline ends. The variable domain in full, with the rest retrieved from reference TRBV28 and TRBJ2-7, is DVKVTQSSRYLVKRTGEKVFLECVQDMDHENMFWYRQDPGLGLRLIYFSYDVKMKEKGDIPEGYSVSREKKERFSLILESASTNQTSMYLCASSFQDRSYEQYFGPGTRLTVT.

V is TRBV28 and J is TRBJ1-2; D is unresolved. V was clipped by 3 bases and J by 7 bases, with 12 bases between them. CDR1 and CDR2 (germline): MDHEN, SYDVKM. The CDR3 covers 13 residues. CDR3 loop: CASSFSYARGYTF. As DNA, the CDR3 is TGTGCCAGCAGTTTTTCTTACGCTCGTGGCTACACCTTC.

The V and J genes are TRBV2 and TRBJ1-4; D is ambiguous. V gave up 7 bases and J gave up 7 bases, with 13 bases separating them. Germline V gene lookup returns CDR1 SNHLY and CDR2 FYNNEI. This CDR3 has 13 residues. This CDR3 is CASTGRLREKLFF. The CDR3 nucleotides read TGTGCCAGCACCGGTAGGCTACGTGAAAAACTGTTTTTT.

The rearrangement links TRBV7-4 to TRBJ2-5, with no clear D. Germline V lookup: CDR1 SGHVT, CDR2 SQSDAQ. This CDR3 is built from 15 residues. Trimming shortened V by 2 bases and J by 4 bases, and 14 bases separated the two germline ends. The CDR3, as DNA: TGTGCCAGCAGCTTAAAAGTCTTGGGGTCAGAGACCCAGTACTTC. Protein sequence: CASSLKVLGSETQYF. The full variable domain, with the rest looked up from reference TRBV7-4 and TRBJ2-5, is GAGVSQSPRYKVAKRGRDVALRCDSISGHVTLYWYRQTLGQGSEVLTYSQSDAQRDKSGRPSGRFSAERPERSVSTLKIQRTEQGDSAVYLCASSLKVLGSETQYFGPGTRLLVL.

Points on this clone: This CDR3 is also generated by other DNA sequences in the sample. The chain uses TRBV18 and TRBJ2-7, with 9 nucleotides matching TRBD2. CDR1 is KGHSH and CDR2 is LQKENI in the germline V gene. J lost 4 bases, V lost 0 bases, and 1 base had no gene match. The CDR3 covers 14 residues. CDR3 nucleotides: TGTGCCAGCTCACCACCTAGCGGGAGTTACGAGCAGTACTTC. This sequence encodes CASSPPSGSYEQYF.

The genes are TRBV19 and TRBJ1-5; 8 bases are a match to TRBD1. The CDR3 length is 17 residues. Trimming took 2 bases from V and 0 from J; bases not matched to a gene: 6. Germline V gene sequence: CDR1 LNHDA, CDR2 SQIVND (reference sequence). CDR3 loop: CASSIRKQGGSNQPQHF. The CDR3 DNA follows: TGTGCCAGTAGTATACGGAAACAGGGGGGTAGCAATCAGCCCCAGCATTTT.

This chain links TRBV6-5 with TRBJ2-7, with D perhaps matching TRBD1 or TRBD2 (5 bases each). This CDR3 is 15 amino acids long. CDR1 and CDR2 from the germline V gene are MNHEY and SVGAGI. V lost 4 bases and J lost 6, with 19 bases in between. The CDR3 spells CASSLSGARLGEQYF. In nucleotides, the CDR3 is TGTGCCAGCAGTTTATCCGGGGCCCGATTGGGCGAGCAGTACTTC.

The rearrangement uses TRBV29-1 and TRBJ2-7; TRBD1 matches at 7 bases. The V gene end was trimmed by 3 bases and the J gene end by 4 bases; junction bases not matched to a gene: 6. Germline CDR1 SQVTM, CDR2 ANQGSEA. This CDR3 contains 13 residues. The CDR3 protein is CSVEAGRGYEQYF. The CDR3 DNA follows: TGCAGCGTTGAGGCTGGCAGGGGGTACGAGCAGTACTTC.

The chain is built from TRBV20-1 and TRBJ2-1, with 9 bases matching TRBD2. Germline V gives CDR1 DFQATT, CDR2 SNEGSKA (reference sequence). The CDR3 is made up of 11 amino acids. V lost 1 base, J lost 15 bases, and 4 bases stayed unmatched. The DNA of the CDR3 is TGCAGTGCTAGAGGTAGCGGGAGTGGGTTCTTC. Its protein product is CSARGSGSGFF.

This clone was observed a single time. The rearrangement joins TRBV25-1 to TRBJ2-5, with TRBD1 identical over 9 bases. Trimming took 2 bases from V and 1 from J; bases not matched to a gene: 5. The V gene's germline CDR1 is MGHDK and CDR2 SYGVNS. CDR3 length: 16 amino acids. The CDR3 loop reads CASSERGQGSQETQYF. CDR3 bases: TGTGCCAGCAGTGAAAGAGGACAGGGGAGCCAAGAGACCCAGTACTTC.

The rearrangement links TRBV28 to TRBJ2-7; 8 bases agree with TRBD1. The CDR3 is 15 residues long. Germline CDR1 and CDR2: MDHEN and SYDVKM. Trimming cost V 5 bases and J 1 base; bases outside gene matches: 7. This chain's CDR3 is CASSPGGTPSYEQYF. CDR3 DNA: TGTGCCAGCAGTCCAGGGGGCACCCCTTCCTACGAGCAGTACTTC.